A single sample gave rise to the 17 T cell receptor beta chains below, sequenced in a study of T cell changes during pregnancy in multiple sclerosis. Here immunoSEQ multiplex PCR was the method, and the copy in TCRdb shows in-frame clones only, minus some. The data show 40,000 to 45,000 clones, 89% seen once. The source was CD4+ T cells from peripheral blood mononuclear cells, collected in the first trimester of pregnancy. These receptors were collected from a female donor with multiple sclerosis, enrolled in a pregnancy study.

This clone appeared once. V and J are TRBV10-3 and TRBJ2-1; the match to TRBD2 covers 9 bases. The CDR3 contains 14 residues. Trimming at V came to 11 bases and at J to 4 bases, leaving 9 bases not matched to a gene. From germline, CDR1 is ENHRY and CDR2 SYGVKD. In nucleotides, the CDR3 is TGTGCCCCTCCGGGACTAGCCGATTACAATGAGCAGTTCTTC. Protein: CAPPGLADYNEQFF.

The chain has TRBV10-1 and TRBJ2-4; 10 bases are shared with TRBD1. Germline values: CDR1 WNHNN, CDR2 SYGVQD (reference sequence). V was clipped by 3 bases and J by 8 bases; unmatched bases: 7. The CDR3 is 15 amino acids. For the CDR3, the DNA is TGCGCCAGCAGTGACCCCGGGACAGGGGTTGACATTCAGTACTTC. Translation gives CASSDPGTGVDIQYF.

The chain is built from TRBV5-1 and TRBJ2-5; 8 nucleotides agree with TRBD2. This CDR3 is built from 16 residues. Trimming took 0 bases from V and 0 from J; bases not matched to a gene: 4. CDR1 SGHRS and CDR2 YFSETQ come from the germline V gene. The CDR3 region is CASSLATTSDQETQYF. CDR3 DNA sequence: TGCGCCAGCAGCTTGGCTACGACTAGCGACCAAGAGACCCAGTACTTC.

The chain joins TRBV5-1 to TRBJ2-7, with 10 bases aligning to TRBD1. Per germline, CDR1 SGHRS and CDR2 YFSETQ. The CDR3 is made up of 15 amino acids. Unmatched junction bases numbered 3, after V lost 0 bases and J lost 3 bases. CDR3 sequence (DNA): TGCGCCAGCAGCTTGGACGGGACAGGGGTCTACGAGCAGTACTTC. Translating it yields CASSLDGTGVYEQYF.

This chain's CDR3 is CASSALAGLEALGGYTF. In nucleotides, the CDR3 is TGTGCCAGCAGCGCACTCGCGGGGCTCGAGGCCCTTGGTGGCTACACCTTC. The chain carries TRBV5-6 and TRBJ1-2; tentatively, D is TRBD1 (5 bases). In germline, CDR1 is SGHDT, CDR2 YYEEEE. Trimming pared 4 bases from V and 7 bases from J, leaving 26 bases between. This CDR3 contains 17 residues.

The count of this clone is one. The CDR3 loop reads CASSPPDLGVTEAFF. CDR3 DNA: TGTGCCAGCTCACCTCCCGACCTAGGGGTTACTGAAGCTTTCTTT. The chain employs TRBV18 and TRBJ1-1; possible D gene TRBD1, 5 bases. CDR1 KGHSH and CDR2 LQKENI come from the germline V gene. The CDR3 totals 15 residues. V lost 3 bases and J lost 5, with 16 bases in between.

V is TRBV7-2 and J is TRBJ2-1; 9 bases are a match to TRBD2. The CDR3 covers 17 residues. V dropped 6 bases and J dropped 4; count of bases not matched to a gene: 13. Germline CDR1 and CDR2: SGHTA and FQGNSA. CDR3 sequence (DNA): TGTGCCAGCAGATTCACTCTAGCGGGACTCCCGTACAATGAGCAGTTCTTC. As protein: CASRFTLAGLPYNEQFF.

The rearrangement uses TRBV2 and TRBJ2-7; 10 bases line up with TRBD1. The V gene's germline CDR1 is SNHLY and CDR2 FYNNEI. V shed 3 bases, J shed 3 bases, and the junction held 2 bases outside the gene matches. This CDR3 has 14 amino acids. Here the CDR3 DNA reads TGTGCCAGCAGTGACCGGGACAGGGGCTACGAGCAGTACTTC. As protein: CASSDRDRGYEQYF.

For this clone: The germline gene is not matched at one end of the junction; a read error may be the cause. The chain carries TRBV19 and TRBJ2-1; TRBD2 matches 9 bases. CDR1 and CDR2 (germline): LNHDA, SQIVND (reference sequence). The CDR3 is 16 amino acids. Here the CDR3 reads CASSLETSGGYNEQFF. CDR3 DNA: TGTGCCAGTAGTCTAGAGACTAGCGGAGGCTACAATGAGCAGTTCTTC.

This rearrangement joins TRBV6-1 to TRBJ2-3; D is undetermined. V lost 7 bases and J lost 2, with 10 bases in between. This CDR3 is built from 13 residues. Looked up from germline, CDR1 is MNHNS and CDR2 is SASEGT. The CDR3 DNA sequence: TGTGCCAGCAAAGACAAATACACAGATACGCAGTATTTT. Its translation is CASKDKYTDTQYF.

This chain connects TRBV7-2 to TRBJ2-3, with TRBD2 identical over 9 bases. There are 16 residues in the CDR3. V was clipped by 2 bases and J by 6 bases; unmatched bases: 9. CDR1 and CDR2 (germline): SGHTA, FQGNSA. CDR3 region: CASSLLGSGSRDTQYF. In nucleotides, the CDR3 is TGTGCCAGCAGCTTATTGGGTAGCGGGAGCCGGGATACGCAGTATTTT.

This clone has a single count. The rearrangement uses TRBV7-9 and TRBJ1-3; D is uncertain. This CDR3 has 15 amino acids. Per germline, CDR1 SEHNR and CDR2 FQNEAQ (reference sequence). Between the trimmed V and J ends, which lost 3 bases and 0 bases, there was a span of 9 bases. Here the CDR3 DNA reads TGTGCCAGCAGCTTTCAGGAATACTCTGGAAACACCATATATTTT. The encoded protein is CASSFQEYSGNTIYF.

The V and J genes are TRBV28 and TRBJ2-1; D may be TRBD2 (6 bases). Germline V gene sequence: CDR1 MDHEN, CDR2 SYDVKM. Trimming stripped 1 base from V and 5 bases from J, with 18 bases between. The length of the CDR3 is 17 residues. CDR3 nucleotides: TGTGCCAGCAGTTTATCCCCCCTGGTGGGAGGCCACAATGAGCAGTTCTTC. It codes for CASSLSPLVGGHNEQFF.

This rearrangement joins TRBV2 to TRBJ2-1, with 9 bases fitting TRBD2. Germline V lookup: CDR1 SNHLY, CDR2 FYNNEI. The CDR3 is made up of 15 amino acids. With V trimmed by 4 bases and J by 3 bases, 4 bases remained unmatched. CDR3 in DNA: TGTGCCAGCAGTGTAGCGGGAGACTTCTACAATGAGCAGTTCTTC. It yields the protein CASSVAGDFYNEQFF.

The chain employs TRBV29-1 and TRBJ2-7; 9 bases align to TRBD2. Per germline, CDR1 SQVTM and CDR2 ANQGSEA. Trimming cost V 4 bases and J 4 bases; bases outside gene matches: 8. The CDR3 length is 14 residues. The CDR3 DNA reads TGCAGCGTTGTTGCGACTAGCGGACGTTACGAGCAGTACTTC. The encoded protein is CSVVATSGRYEQYF.

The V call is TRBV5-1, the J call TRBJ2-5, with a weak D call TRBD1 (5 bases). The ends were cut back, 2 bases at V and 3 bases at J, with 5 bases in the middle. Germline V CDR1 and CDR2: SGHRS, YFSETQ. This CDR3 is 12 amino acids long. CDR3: CASSLGEETQYF. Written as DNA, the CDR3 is TGCGCCAGCAGCTTAGGGGAAGAGACCCAGTACTTC.

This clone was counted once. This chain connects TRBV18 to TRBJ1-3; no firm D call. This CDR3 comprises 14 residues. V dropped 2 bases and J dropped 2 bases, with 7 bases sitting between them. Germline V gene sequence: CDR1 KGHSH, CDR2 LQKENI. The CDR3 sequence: CASSPSSTGNTIYF. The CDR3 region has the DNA TGTGCCAGCTCACCAAGCTCGACTGGAAACACCATATATTTT.